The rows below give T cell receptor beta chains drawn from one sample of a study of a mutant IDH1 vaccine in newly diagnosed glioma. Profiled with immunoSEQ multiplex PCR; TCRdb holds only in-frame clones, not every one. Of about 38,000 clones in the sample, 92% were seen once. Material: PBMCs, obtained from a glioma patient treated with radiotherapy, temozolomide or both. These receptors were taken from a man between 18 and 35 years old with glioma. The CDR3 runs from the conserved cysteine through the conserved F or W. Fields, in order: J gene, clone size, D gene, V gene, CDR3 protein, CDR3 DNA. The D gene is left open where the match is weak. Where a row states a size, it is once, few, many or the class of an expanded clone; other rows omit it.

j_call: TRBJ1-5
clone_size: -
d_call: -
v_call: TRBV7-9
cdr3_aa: CASSSGREGGKGNQPQHF
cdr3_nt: TGTGCCAGCAGCTCTGGCCGAGAGGGCGGAAAAGGCAATCAGCCCCAGCATTTT

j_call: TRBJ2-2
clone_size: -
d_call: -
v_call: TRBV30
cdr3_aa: CAWSTAGELFF
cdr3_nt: TGTGCCTGGAGTACTGCCGGGGAGCTGTTTTTT

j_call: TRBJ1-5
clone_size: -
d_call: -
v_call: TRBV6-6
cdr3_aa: CASSPGRTVGQPQHF
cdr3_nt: TGTGCCAGCAGCCCGGGACGAACGGTAGGACAGCCCCAGCATTTT

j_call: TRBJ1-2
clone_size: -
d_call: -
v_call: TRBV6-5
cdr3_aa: CASTSSPNYGYTF
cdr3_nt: TGTGCCAGCACCTCAAGTCCGAACTATGGCTACACCTTC

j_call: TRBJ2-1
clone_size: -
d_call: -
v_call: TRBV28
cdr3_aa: CASSNPGKRQFF
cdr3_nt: TGTGCCAGCAGCAATCCGGGGAAGCGGCAGTTCTTC

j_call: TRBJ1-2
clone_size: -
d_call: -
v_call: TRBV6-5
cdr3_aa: CASTSGGGYGYTF
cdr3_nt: TGTGCCAGCACCTCGGGGGGCGGGTATGGCTACACCTTC

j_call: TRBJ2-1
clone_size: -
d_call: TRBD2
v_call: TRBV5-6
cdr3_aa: CASSLPSLLAGGDNEQFF
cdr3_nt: TGTGCCAGCAGCTTGCCCTCTCTTTTAGCGGGAGGCGACAATGAGCAGTTCTTC

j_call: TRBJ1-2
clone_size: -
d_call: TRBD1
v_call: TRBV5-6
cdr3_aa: CASSLAGGYGYTF
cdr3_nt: TGTGCCAGCAGCTTGGCAGGGGGCTATGGCTACACCTTC

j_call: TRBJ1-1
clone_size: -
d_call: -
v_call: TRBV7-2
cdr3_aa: CASSLVANMNTEAFF
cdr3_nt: TGTGCCAGCAGCTTAGTGGCCAATATGAACACTGAAGCTTTCTTT

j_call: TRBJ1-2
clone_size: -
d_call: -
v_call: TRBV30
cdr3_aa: CALQNLNYGYTF
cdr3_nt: TGTGCCCTCCAGAACCTTAACTATGGCTACACCTTC

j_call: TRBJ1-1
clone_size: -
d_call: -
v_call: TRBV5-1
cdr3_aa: CASSFGGRTEAFF
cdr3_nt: TGCGCCAGCAGCTTCGGGGGGCGGACTGAAGCTTTCTTT

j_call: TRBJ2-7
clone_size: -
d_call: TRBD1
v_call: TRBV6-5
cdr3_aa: CASSRTGSSYEQYF
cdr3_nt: TGTGCCAGCAGCCGGACAGGGAGCTCCTACGAGCAGTACTTC

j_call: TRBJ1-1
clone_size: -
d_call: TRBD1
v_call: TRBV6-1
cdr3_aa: CASSTGASTEAFF
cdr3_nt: TGTGCCAGCAGCACAGGGGCGAGCACTGAAGCTTTCTTT

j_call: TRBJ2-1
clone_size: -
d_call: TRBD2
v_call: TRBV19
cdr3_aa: CASSYSGRSNEQFF
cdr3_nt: TGTGCCAGTAGTTATAGCGGGAGAAGCAATGAGCAGTTCTTC

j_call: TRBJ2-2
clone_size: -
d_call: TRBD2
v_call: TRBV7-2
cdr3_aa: CASSLGGGIPGELFF
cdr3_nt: TGTGCCAGCAGCTTAGGCGGGGGTATCCCCGGGGAGCTGTTTTTT

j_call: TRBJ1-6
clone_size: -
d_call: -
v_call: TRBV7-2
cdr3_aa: CASSLRSVRDSPLHF
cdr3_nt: TGTGCCAGCAGCTTAAGGTCGGTCCGAGATTCACCCCTCCACTTT

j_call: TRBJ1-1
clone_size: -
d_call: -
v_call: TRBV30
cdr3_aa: CAWNSGQPYTEAFF
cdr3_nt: TGTGCCTGGAACTCGGGGCAGCCCTACACTGAAGCTTTCTTT

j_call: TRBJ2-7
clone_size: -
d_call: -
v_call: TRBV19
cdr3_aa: CASSIGDTYEQYF
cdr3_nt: TGTGCCAGTAGTATTGGTGATACCTACGAGCAGTACTTC

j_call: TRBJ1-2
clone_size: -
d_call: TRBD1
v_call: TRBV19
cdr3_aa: CASSIGIDRVSHGYTF
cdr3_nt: TGTGCCAGTAGTATAGGGATCGACAGGGTGAGCCATGGCTACACCTTC

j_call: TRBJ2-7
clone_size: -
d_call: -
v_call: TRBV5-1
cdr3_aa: CASSPSYEQYF
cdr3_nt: TGCGCCAGCAGCCCCTCCTACGAGCAGTACTTC

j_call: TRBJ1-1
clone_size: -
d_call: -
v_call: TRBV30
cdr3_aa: CAWCPLWGTEAFF
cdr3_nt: TGTGCCTGGTGCCCCCTATGGGGCACTGAAGCTTTCTTT

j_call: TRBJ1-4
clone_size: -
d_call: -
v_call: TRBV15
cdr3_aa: CATSRDRQISNEKLFF
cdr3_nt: TGTGCCACCAGCAGAGATAGGCAGATTTCTAATGAAAAACTGTTTTTT

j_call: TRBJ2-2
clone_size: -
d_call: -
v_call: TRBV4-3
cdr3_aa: CASSQDLLVNTGELFF
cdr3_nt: TGCGCCAGCAGCCAAGATCTACTAGTTAACACCGGGGAGCTGTTTTTT

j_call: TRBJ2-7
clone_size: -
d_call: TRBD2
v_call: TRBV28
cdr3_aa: CASSPSGSTYEQYF
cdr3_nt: TGTGCCAGCAGTCCTAGCGGGTCTACCTACGAGCAGTACTTC

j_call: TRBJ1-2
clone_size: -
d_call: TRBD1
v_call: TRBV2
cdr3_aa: CASSLQGGGYGYTF
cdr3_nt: TGTGCCAGCAGCCTACAGGGGGGGGGCTATGGCTACACCTTC

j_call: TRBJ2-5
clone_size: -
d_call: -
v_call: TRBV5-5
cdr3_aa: CASSLRTLQETQYF
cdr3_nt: TGTGCCAGCAGCTTGAGGACTCTCCAAGAGACCCAGTACTTC

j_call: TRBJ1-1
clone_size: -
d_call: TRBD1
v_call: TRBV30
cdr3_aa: CAWEDRLNTEAFF
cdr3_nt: TGTGCCTGGGAGGACAGGTTGAACACTGAAGCTTTCTTT

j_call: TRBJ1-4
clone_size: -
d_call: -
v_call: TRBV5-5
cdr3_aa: CASSFRAAEKLFF
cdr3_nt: TGTGCCAGCAGTTTTCGGGCCGCGGAAAAACTGTTTTTT

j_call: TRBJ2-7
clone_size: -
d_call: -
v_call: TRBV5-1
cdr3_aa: CASSLRELPYEQYF
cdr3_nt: TGCGCCAGCAGCTTGCGGGAGCTACCCTACGAGCAGTACTTC

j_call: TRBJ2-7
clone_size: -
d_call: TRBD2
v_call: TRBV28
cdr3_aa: CASSLPTSGKKVYF
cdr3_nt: TGTGCCAGCAGTTTGCCGACTAGCGGCAAGAAGGTGTACTTC

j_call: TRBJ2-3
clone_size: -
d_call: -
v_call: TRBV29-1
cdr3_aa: CSVDDRDRETDTQYF
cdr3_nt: TGCAGCGTTGACGACCGGGACCGAGAGACAGATACGCAGTATTTT

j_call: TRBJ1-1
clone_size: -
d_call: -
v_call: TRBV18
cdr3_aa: CASSPQQGVTEAFF
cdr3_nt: TGTGCCAGCTCACCACAACAGGGTGTCACTGAAGCTTTCTTT

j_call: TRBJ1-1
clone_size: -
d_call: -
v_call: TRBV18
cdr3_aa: CASSPQGNTEAFF
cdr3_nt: TGTGCCAGCTCACCACAGGGCAACACTGAAGCTTTCTTT

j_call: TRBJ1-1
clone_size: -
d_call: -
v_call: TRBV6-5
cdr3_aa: CASSYEGGTEAFF
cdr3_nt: TGTGCCAGCAGTTATGAGGGTGGCACTGAAGCTTTCTTT

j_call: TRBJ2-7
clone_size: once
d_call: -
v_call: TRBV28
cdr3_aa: CASSPPGTPYEQYF
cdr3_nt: TGTGCCAGCAGCCCCCCCGGGACTCCGTACGAGCAGTACTTC

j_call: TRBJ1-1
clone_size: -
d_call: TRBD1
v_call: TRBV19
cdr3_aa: CASSTSRRTGQGTEAFF
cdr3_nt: TGTGCCAGTAGTACCTCTCGACGGACAGGTCAAGGGACTGAAGCTTTCTTT

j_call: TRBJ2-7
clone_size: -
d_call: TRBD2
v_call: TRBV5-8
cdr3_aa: CASSFGGRTYEQYF
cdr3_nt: TGTGCCAGCAGCTTCGGCGGGAGGACCTACGAGCAGTACTTC

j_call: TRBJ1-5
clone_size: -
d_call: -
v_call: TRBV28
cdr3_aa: CASSLGRDQPQHF
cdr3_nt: TGTGCCAGCAGCCTCGGACGGGATCAGCCCCAGCATTTT

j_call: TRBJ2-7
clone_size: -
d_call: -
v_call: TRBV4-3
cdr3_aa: CASSPGTASSYEQYF
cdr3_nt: TGCGCCAGCAGCCCAGGGACCGCTAGCTCCTACGAGCAGTACTTC

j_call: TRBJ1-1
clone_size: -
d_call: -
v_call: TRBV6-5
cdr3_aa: CASRLTGVGTEAFF
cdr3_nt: TGTGCCAGCAGGTTGACAGGCGTGGGCACTGAAGCTTTCTTT

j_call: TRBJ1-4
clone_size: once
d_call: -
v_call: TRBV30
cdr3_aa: CAWSLSAGPPHEKLFF
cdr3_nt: TGTGCCTGGAGTTTATCCGCGGGGCCCCCACATGAAAAACTGTTTTTT

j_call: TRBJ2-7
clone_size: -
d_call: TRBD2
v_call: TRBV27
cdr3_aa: CASSLSSGIGYEQYF
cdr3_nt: TGTGCCAGCAGTTTATCGAGCGGGATAGGCTACGAGCAGTACTTC

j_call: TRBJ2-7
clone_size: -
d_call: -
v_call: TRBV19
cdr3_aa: CASGDYEQYF
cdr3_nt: TGTGCCAGTGGTGACTACGAGCAGTACTTC

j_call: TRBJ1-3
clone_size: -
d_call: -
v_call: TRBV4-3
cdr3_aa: CASSPQVAAGNTIYF
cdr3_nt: TGCGCCAGCAGCCCTCAGGTGGCCGCTGGAAACACCATATATTTT

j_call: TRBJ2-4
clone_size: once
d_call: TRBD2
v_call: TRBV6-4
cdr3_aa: CASSESGGGNIQYF
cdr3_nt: TGTGCCAGCAGTGAGAGTGGGGGGGGGAACATTCAGTACTTC